This passage covers 4 T cell receptor beta chains from one sample sequenced in a study of blood T cell repertoires in COVID-19. The method was immunoSEQ multiplex PCR; TCRdb's version includes in-frame clones alone and lacks a portion of them. This sample yields a few hundred thousand clones, of which more than 65% are seen a single time; under 1.5% belongs to the top ten. Material: peripheral blood. These receptors were taken from a woman aged 40 to 50 who had recovered from COVID-19.

The chain employs TRBV5-1 and TRBJ1-2; 7 nucleotides align to TRBD1. V trimming: 5 bases; J trimming: 7 bases; junction bases outside the gene matches: 11. The CDR3 consists of 14 residues. Germline V lookup: CDR1 SGHRS, CDR2 YFSETQ. CDR3 coding DNA: TGCGCCAGCAGTTTCGACAGGGAGGTCGGTGGCTACACCTTC. It specifies CASSFDREVGGYTF.

This clone was observed once. The chain is built from TRBV18 and TRBJ1-2; perhaps TRBD1 as D (5 bases). Trimming took 0 bases from V and 4 from J, leaving 6 bases between them. The CDR3 contains 13 residues. Germline V CDR1 and CDR2: KGHSH, LQKENI. CDR3 bases: TGTGCCAGCTCACCACCGCAGGGCTATGGCTACACCTTC. It encodes CASSPPQGYGYTF.

The V gene is TRBV5-1, the J gene TRBJ2-5, with 7 bases aligning to TRBD2. The V and J ends lost 6 bases and 3 bases, in that order; junction bases with no gene match: 8. The CDR3 runs 14 residues. Germline V lookup: CDR1 SGHRS, CDR2 YFSETQ. Here the CDR3 DNA reads TGCGCCAGCAAAAGTGAGGCGGGGGAAGAGACCCAGTACTTC. Translation gives CASKSEAGEETQYF.

This clone was picked up one time. The chain carries TRBV5-1 and TRBJ2-5; 10 bases match TRBD1. V was pared by 4 bases and J by 7 bases, with 10 bases of the junction left unmatched. The CDR3 consists of 15 residues. The germline CDR1 and CDR2 sequences are SGHRS and YFSETQ. As DNA, the CDR3 is TGCGCCAGCAGCCTTCCCGGGACAGGGGCCGGGACCCAGTACTTC. Translated, it gives CASSLPGTGAGTQYF.